The 26 T cell receptor beta chains in this list originate from one sample, sequenced in a study of cytomegalovirus exposure and HLA in healthy donors. The PCR made use of 60 Vbeta and 13 Jbeta primers. The repertoire was sequenced with immunoSEQ multiplex PCR; TCRdb's copy has only in-frame clones and lacks some. The table records 120,000 or so clones, less than 85% of them present only once. The material sequenced was PBMCs. Receptors were obtained from a man aged 40-49 years in good health and CMV-seronegative.

This clone was observed a handful of times. The chain uses TRBV30 and TRBJ1-2; 10 nucleotides align to TRBD1. This CDR3 has 14 amino acids. Germline assignment: CDR1 GTSNPN and CDR2 SVGIG (reference sequence). The J segment lost 9 bases and the V segment lost 6 bases, leaving 13 bases of the junction unmatched. CDR3 residues: CACRDRGRLRSYTF. The CDR3 DNA reads as TGTGCCTGTAGGGACAGGGGTCGTCTTAGGAGCTACACCTTC.

The rearrangement links TRBV18 to TRBJ2-5, with TRBD1 matching 9 bases. The CDR3 is 16 amino acids. V dropped 1 base and J dropped 2; count of bases not matched to a gene: 5. The germline gives CDR1 KGHSH, CDR2 LQKENI. The CDR3 DNA follows: TGTGCCAGCTCACCACTGGGACAGGGTGGTCAAGAGACCCAGTACTTC. Its protein product is CASSPLGQGGQETQYF.

The V call is TRBV7-8, the J call TRBJ2-1, with 7 nucleotides matching TRBD2. CDR1 is SGHVS, CDR2 FQNEAQ, per germline. This CDR3 region has 19 residues. V shed 4 bases and J 0 bases; nucleotides not matched to a gene: 15. CDR3 nucleotide sequence: TGTGCCAGCAGCTCCCGGGGGGTGGTAGCCACCTACTCCTACAATGAGCAGTTCTTC. It yields the protein CASSSRGVVATYSYNEQFF.

The genes are TRBV9 and TRBJ1-1, with TRBD1 as a possible D gene (5 bases). V gave up 2 bases and J gave up 5 bases, with 10 bases separating them. CDR1 is SGDLS, CDR2 YYNGEE, per germline. The CDR3 has 13 residues. The CDR3 reads CASSVGGTTEAFF. The CDR3 coding sequence is TGTGCCAGCAGCGTCGGGGGTACGACTGAAGCTTTCTTT.

V usage is TRBV18 and J usage is TRBJ1-1, with D hard to call. This CDR3 spans 16 amino acids. V dropped 1 base and J dropped 0 bases, with 12 bases sitting between them. Germline CDR1 is KGHSH and CDR2 is LQKENI. CDR3 residues: CASSPQDGGMNTEAFF. CDR3 DNA: TGTGCCAGCTCACCACAAGACGGAGGGATGAACACTGAAGCTTTCTTT.

V and J are TRBV19 and TRBJ1-5, with 7 bases lining up with TRBD1. CDR3 size: 23 residues. From germline, CDR1 is LNHDA and CDR2 SQIVND (reference sequence). The J segment lost 0 bases and the V segment lost 5 bases, leaving 28 bases of the junction unmatched. The CDR3: CASSPRPQPGQSFIGYSNQPQHF. The CDR3 bases are TGTGCCAGTAGTCCGCGACCTCAACCGGGACAGTCCTTTATTGGGTATAGCAATCAGCCCCAGCATTTT.

On this clone itself: Other DNA sequences in the same sample also yield this CDR3. V is TRBV7-9 and J is TRBJ1-1; 7 bases match TRBD1. Losses at the gene ends were 5 bases for V and 1 base for J; bases not matched to a gene: 7. CDR3 length equals 15 residues. Germline V gives CDR1 SEHNR, CDR2 FQNEAQ (reference sequence). CDR3 DNA sequence: TGTGCCAGCAGCCCTCGACAGGGATCGAACACTGAAGCTTTCTTT. Protein: CASSPRQGSNTEAFF.

The genes are TRBV5-1 and TRBJ1-4; 7 bases match TRBD1. The CDR3 loop spans 14 amino acids. The V gene end was trimmed by 4 bases and the J gene end by 2 bases; junction bases not matched to a gene: 2. Looked up from germline, CDR1 is SGHRS and CDR2 is YFSETQ. The CDR3 nucleotides are TGCGCCAGCAGCAACAGGGGCACTAATGAAAAACTGTTTTTT. As protein: CASSNRGTNEKLFF.

The rearrangement joins TRBV6-5 to TRBJ2-7, with 8 nucleotides matching TRBD1. Trimming removed 1 base from V and 5 bases from J; junction bases left unmatched: 1. The V gene's germline CDR1 is MNHEY and CDR2 SVGAGI. The CDR3 loop spans 13 amino acids. The CDR3 loop is CASSYYRGNEQYF. CDR3 coding DNA: TGTGCCAGCAGTTACTACAGGGGGAACGAGCAGTACTTC.

The gene calls are TRBV11-2 and TRBJ2-7, with TRBD2 identical over 9 bases. Germline V gives CDR1 SGHAT, CDR2 FQNNGV. There are 15 residues in the CDR3. V was pared by 4 bases and J by 3 bases, with 7 bases of the junction left unmatched. The CDR3 is CASSSTSGSYYEQYF. Here the CDR3 DNA reads TGTGCCAGCAGCTCGACTAGCGGCTCATACTACGAGCAGTACTTC.

This clone came up once. This chain connects TRBV2 to TRBJ2-7, with 9 bases fitting TRBD2. CDR3 length equals 13 residues. Germline CDR1 is SNHLY and CDR2 is FYNNEI. V shed 7 bases, J shed 3 bases, and the junction held 4 bases outside the gene matches. CDR3: CASKAGGSYEQYF. CDR3 sequence (DNA): TGTGCCAGCAAGGCGGGGGGGAGCTACGAGCAGTACTTC.

In this sample, this clone turned up a few times. This chain uses TRBV2 with TRBJ1-3; perhaps TRBD1 as D (6 bases). This CDR3 is built from 15 residues. Between the trimmed V and J ends, which lost 9 bases and 0 bases, there was a span of 15 bases. Germline lookup yields CDR1 SNHLY and CDR2 FYNNEI. In nucleotides, the CDR3 is TGTGCCAGGACAAAACAGGGAACCTCTGGAAACACCATATATTTT. Translation: CARTKQGTSGNTIYF.

This clone turned up a few times. V is TRBV14 and J is TRBJ1-1, with a weak D call TRBD1 (5 bases). The CDR3 has 14 residues. The V gene lost 1 base and the J gene lost 4 bases, with 10 bases spanning the gap. Looked up from germline, CDR1 is SGHDN and CDR2 is FVKESK. The CDR3 coding sequence is TGTGCCAGCAGCCAAGTGGGGGGGGGCACTGAAGCTTTCTTT. Its translation: CASSQVGGGTEAFF.

The chain joins TRBV30 to TRBJ2-7, with D perhaps TRBD2 (6 bases). V lost 4 bases and J lost 6, with 22 bases in between. Per the germline V gene, CDR1 is GTSNPN and CDR2 is SVGIG (reference sequence). The CDR3 is 15 amino acids. For the CDR3, the DNA is TGTGCCTGGAATACTTTTGGAGGGGTGGGCTCCGAGCAGTACTTC. This sequence encodes CAWNTFGGVGSEQYF.

The chain employs TRBV28 and TRBJ1-2, with 7 positions matching TRBD1. V gave up 5 bases and J gave up 4 bases; unmatched junction bases: 10. The CDR3 has 15 residues. The germline V gene encodes CDR1 MDHEN and CDR2 SYDVKM. The chain's CDR3 is CASSLTGRLTYGYTF. The CDR3 region has the DNA TGTGCCAGCAGTCTGACAGGGCGGCTCACCTATGGCTACACCTTC.

This clone was recorded once. CDR3 sequence reads: CASSLTGGASYEQYF. DNA for the CDR3: TGTGCCAGCAGCTTGACGGGGGGGGCCTCCTACGAGCAGTACTTC. The gene calls are TRBV5-6 and TRBJ2-7; 8 positions match TRBD2. The CDR3 spans 15 residues. Germline loops: CDR1 SGHDT, CDR2 YYEEEE. V trimming: 1 base; J trimming: 0 bases; junction bases outside the gene matches: 3.

This clone has more than one count but fewer than ten. The chain carries TRBV28 and TRBJ1-2, with 7 bases that match TRBD1. The CDR3 contains 14 residues. Germline-derived CDR1 and CDR2 are MDHEN and SYDVKM. V gave up 4 bases and J gave up 2 bases; unmatched junction bases: 4. The CDR3 region is CASSSMDRNYGYTF. The DNA of the CDR3 is TGTGCCAGCAGTTCGATGGACAGGAACTATGGCTACACCTTC.

The chain employs TRBV27 and TRBJ2-1, with D unresolved. Looked up from germline, CDR1 is MNHEY and CDR2 is SMNVEV (reference sequence). The CDR3 spans 14 residues. V was shortened by 3 bases and J by 6 bases, with 12 bases between the two germline ends. The CDR3 bases are TGTGCCAGCAGTTTGGAGTCGGCCAGCAATGAGCAGTTCTTC. It translates to CASSLESASNEQFF.

The rearrangement uses TRBV6-6 and TRBJ1-5, with D hard to call. Trimming shortened V by 2 bases and J by 5 bases, and 7 bases separated the two germline ends. This CDR3 is built from 13 residues. Germline V gives CDR1 MNHNY, CDR2 SVGAGI (reference sequence). CDR3 region: CASSYREDQPQHF. Written as DNA, the CDR3 is TGTGCCAGCAGTTACCGGGAGGATCAGCCCCAGCATTTT.

This chain connects TRBV2 to TRBJ2-5; D perhaps matches TRBD2 (6 bases). Germline CDR1 reads SNHLY; CDR2 reads FYNNEI. The CDR3 totals 14 residues. V was cut by 4 bases and J by 5 bases, with 14 bases left in between. CDR3 DNA sequence: TGTGCCAGCAGTGTACGACTTGGGGGGGAGACCCAGTACTTC. Protein sequence: CASSVRLGGETQYF.

CDR3 amino acids: CASSGRSGGTYEQFF. Written as DNA, the CDR3 is TGTGCCAGCAGCGGACGTTCAGGGGGGACCTATGAGCAGTTCTTC. V is TRBV6-1 and J is TRBJ2-1, with D perhaps matching TRBD1 (7 bases). CDR1 MNHNS and CDR2 SASEGT come from the germline V gene. The CDR3 is made up of 15 amino acids. V dropped 6 bases and J dropped 8 bases, with 20 bases sitting between them.

This clone was recorded a few times. This chain joins TRBV2 and TRBJ1-2; TRBD1 matches at 10 bases. J was trimmed by 8 bases and V by 5 bases; bases with no gene match: 14. The CDR3 has 16 amino acids. Germline assignment: CDR1 SNHLY and CDR2 FYNNEI. Here the CDR3 reads CASSRDRGPGGGGYTF. The CDR3 DNA follows: TGTGCCAGCAGTCGGGACAGGGGCCCAGGGGGGGGAGGCTACACCTTC. The entire variable domain, with the rest obtained from reference TRBV2 and TRBJ1-2, is as follows: EPEVTQTPSHQVTQMGQEVILRCVPISNHLYFYWYRQILGQKVEFLVSFYNNEISEKSEIFDDQFSVERPDGSNFTLKIRSTKLEDSAMYFCASSRDRGPGGGGYTFGSGTRLTVV.

The chain carries TRBV29-1 and TRBJ1-1, with D possibly matching TRBD1 (5 bases). The CDR3 totals 11 residues. V gave up 6 bases and J gave up 5 bases, with 10 bases separating them. Germline CDR1 SQVTM, CDR2 ANQGSEA. The CDR3 here is CSVSQGTEAFF. In DNA, the CDR3 is TGCAGCGTCTCCCAGGGTACTGAAGCTTTCTTT.

The chain couples TRBV2 to TRBJ2-7; a possible D gene is TRBD2 (5 bases). From germline, CDR1 is SNHLY and CDR2 FYNNEI. The CDR3 is 13 residues long. Deletions cut 0 bases from V and 11 bases from J, with 14 bases between. The CDR3 region is CASSEAEAVREYF. In DNA form, the CDR3 reads TGTGCCAGCAGTGAAGCGGAGGCCGTTAGGGAGTACTTC.

The CDR3 nucleotides are TGTGCCTGGAATTATGACAGCCCCTTCGTCGACGAGCAGTACTTC. It yields the protein CAWNYDSPFVDEQYF. V is TRBV30 and J is TRBJ2-7, with TRBD1 as a possible D gene (5 bases). With 4 bases removed from V and 5 bases from J, the gap between germline ends came to 21 bases. Germline V CDR1 and CDR2: GTSNPN, SVGIG (reference sequence). The CDR3 is 15 residues long.

The V call is TRBV19, the J call TRBJ2-6; no definite D call. Germline lookup yields CDR1 LNHDA and CDR2 SQIVND (reference sequence). The ends were cut back, 8 bases at V and 0 bases at J, with 8 bases in the middle. This CDR3 is 14 amino acids long. The CDR3 spells CASDFGSGANVLTF. CDR3 DNA sequence: TGTGCCAGTGACTTCGGCTCTGGGGCCAACGTCCTGACTTTC.